The 16 T cell receptor beta chains in this list originate from one sample, sequenced in a study of cytomegalovirus exposure and HLA in healthy donors. 13 Jbeta primers and 60 Vbeta primers were used for the PCR. The assay was immunoSEQ multiplex PCR, and TCRdb's table has in-frame clones only and misses some. This table holds roughly 68,000 clones, over 50% found once. The sample consisted of PBMCs. The receptors shown here come from a middle-aged man in good health and CMV-seropositive.

V and J are TRBV14 and TRBJ1-2; the match to TRBD1 covers 8 bases. CDR1 is SGHDN and CDR2 is FVKESK in the germline V gene. The V segment lost 0 bases and the J segment 8 bases; nucleotides outside the gene matches: 23. This CDR3 region has 20 residues. The CDR3 sequence is CASSQDIRRQGLLRPPGYTF. The CDR3 coding sequence is TGTGCCAGCAGCCAAGATATTCGTCGACAGGGGCTCCTCCGCCCGCCCGGCTACACCTTC.

This chain links TRBV7-6 with TRBJ2-7; TRBD1 matches at 10 bases. V lost 8 bases and J lost 2; bases outside the gene matches: 6. The CDR3 is 14 residues long. The germline CDR1 and CDR2 sequences are SGHVS and FNYEAQ. DNA for the CDR3: TGTGCCAGCTCCCAGGGGACAGGGGCCTACGAGCAGTACTTC. Protein product: CASSQGTGAYEQYF. The full variable domain, its missing parts supplied by reference TRBV7-6 and TRBJ2-7, is GAGVSQSPRYKVTKRGQDVALRCDPISGHVSLYWYRQALGQGPEFLTYFNYEAQQDKSGLPNDRFSAERPEGSISTLTIQRTEQRDSAMYRCASSQGTGAYEQYFGPGTRLTVT.

The chain couples TRBV2 to TRBJ1-4; D is undetermined. The CDR3 sequence is 13 residues long. V lost 4 bases and J lost 7, with 10 bases in between. Germline V lookup: CDR1 SNHLY, CDR2 FYNNEI. The CDR3: CASSGGEGEKLFF. The CDR3 bases are TGTGCCAGCAGTGGTGGGGAGGGTGAAAAACTGTTTTTT.

This rearrangement joins TRBV13 to TRBJ2-1; 9 bases agree with TRBD2. V gave up 1 base and J gave up 7 bases; unmatched junction bases: 5. This CDR3 is 15 amino acids long. Germline V CDR1 and CDR2: PRHDT, FYEKMQ (reference sequence). The CDR3 sequence: CASSLVAGGKNEQFF. CDR3 in DNA: TGTGCCAGCAGCTTAGTGGCGGGGGGGAAAAATGAGCAGTTCTTC.

This clone was found a few times. The same CDR3 arises from other DNA sequences in this sample as well. V gene TRBV11-3 combines with J gene TRBJ2-7; a weak D match, TRBD2 (5 bases). Germline V lookup: CDR1 SGHNT, CDR2 YENEEA. V was clipped by 5 bases and J by 4 bases, with 18 bases between them. This CDR3 contains 15 residues. CDR3 loop: CASSQKRKTAYEQYF. For the CDR3, the DNA is TGTGCCAGCAGCCAGAAGCGGAAGACGGCATACGAGCAGTACTTC.

The chain links TRBV30 to TRBJ1-3; D call uncertain. Germline V CDR1 and CDR2: GTSNPN, SVGIG (reference sequence). V lost 0 bases and J 0 bases, leaving 9 bases between the germline ends. CDR3 size: 15 residues. CDR3 region: CAWSVEAVSGNTIYF. The CDR3 region has the DNA TGTGCCTGGAGTGTAGAGGCAGTCTCTGGAAACACCATATATTTT. The whole variable domain, remainder taken from reference TRBV30 and TRBJ1-3, is SQTIHQWPATLVQPVGSPLSLECTVEGTSNPNLYWYRQAAGRGLQLLFYSVGIGQISSEVPQNLSASRPQDRQFILSSKKLLLSDSGFYLCAWSVEAVSGNTIYFGEGSWLTVV.

The gene calls are TRBV7-6 and TRBJ1-1, with no clear D. This CDR3 comprises 13 residues. Deletions cut 3 bases from V and 1 base from J, with 6 bases between. Germline CDR1 reads SGHVS; CDR2 reads FNYEAQ. The CDR3 DNA reads TGTGCCAGCAGCTTGGGCAGGAACACTGAAGCTTTCTTT. This sequence encodes CASSLGRNTEAFF. Filled out from reference TRBV7-6 and TRBJ1-1, the complete variable domain reads GAGVSQSPRYKVTKRGQDVALRCDPISGHVSLYWYRQALGQGPEFLTYFNYEAQQDKSGLPNDRFSAERPEGSISTLTIQRTEQRDSAMYRCASSLGRNTEAFFGQGTRLTVV.

This clone was seen a few times. The chain joins TRBV5-4 to TRBJ1-1, with TRBD1 matching 8 bases. Germline lookup yields CDR1 SGHNT and CDR2 YYREEE (reference sequence). The junction had 11 bases not matched to a gene; V was cut back by 3 bases and J by 1 base. The CDR3 is 17 residues long. The CDR3 DNA sequence: TGTGCCAGCAGCTCCCATACTAGGACAGGGTCGAACACTGAAGCTTTCTTT. Amino acids: CASSSHTRTGSNTEAFF.

This clone was recorded only once. The CDR3 DNA reads as TGTGCCAGCAGTGGCAGGGTGGTCACTGAAGCTTTCTTT. It encodes CASSGRVVTEAFF. The rearrangement joins TRBV6-1 to TRBJ1-1; D is possibly TRBD1 (5 bases). V gave up 4 bases and J gave up 4 bases, with 10 bases separating them. The germline V gene encodes CDR1 MNHNS and CDR2 SASEGT. This CDR3 has 13 residues.

The chain recombines TRBV27 with TRBJ1-5, with 7 bases that match TRBD1. The CDR3 is 16 residues long. CDR1 and CDR2 from the germline V gene are MNHEY and SMNVEV (reference sequence). J lost 1 base, V lost 5 bases, and 8 bases had no gene match. CDR3 sequence (DNA): TGTGCCAGCAGTGCCCACAGGGGAGGAAGCAATCAGCCCCAGCATTTT. Translation gives CASSAHRGGSNQPQHF.

This clone was observed a handful of times. The chain combines TRBV7-3 with TRBJ2-2, with TRBD2 as a possible D gene (6 bases). V was trimmed by 2 bases and J by 3 bases, leaving 10 bases between them. Germline V CDR1 and CDR2: SGHTA, FQGTGA. CDR3 length: 15 amino acids. The CDR3 protein is CASSLGRGDTGELFF. As DNA, the CDR3 is TGTGCCAGCAGCTTAGGTCGCGGGGACACCGGGGAGCTGTTTTTT.

The chain links TRBV14 to TRBJ2-5; tentatively, D is TRBD1 (5 bases). This CDR3 has 17 amino acids. Trimming shortened V by 0 bases and J by 1 base, and 15 bases separated the two germline ends. The germline CDR1 and CDR2 sequences are SGHDN and FVKESK. CDR3 sequence: CASSQDWAGPLQETQYF. For the CDR3, the DNA is TGTGCCAGCAGCCAAGACTGGGCAGGGCCTCTCCAAGAGACCCAGTACTTC.

In this sample, this clone turned up once. The V gene is TRBV13, the J gene TRBJ2-1, with D possibly being TRBD2 (5 bases). The V gene's germline CDR1 is PRHDT and CDR2 FYEKMQ (reference sequence). V gave up 0 bases and J gave up 4 bases, with 16 bases separating them. This CDR3 comprises 17 residues. The CDR3 sequence: CASSLGTLAPPYNEQFF. In nucleotides, the CDR3 is TGTGCCAGCAGCTTAGGAACCCTAGCCCCACCATACAATGAGCAGTTCTTC.

The V and J genes are TRBV6-1 and TRBJ1-5; tentative D call: TRBD1 (6 bases). The V gene's germline CDR1 is MNHNS and CDR2 SASEGT. With 3 bases removed from V and 9 bases from J, the gap between germline ends came to 12 bases. The CDR3 is 13 amino acids. CDR3 in amino acids: CASSERRGWPQHF. The DNA of the CDR3 is TGTGCCAGCAGTGAGCGCAGGGGATGGCCCCAGCATTTT.

V and J are TRBV7-9 and TRBJ1-1; TRBD1 matches 11 bases. CDR3 length equals 18 residues. J lost 7 bases, V lost 0 bases, and 13 bases had no gene match. From germline, CDR1 is SEHNR and CDR2 FQNEAQ (reference sequence). The CDR3 DNA reads TGTGCCAGCAGCTTAGCGCTGGGGACAGGGGGAAGGGTTGGTGAAGCTTTCTTT. It codes for CASSLALGTGGRVGEAFF.

This clone was observed once. The V gene is TRBV6-1, the J gene TRBJ1-5; D might be TRBD1 (5 bases). V gave up 4 bases and J gave up 3 bases, with 10 bases separating them. This CDR3 is 14 amino acids long. Germline V gene sequence: CDR1 MNHNS, CDR2 SASEGT. The CDR3 reads CASSVQGYNQPQHF. The CDR3 nucleotides are TGTGCCAGCAGTGTTCAGGGTTACAATCAGCCCCAGCATTTT.